These 27 T cell receptor beta chains were sequenced from one sample in a study of T cell changes during pregnancy in multiple sclerosis. Repertoires were generated with immunoSEQ multiplex PCR, while TCRdb's copy carries only in-frame clones and drops some. The data hold roughly 100,000 clones, with 91% observed a single time. This specimen consisted of peripheral blood, obtained before pregnancy. Receptors originate from a female donor with multiple sclerosis, enrolled in a pregnancy study.

This sequence joins TRBV27 and TRBJ2-2; 12 positions match TRBD1. The CDR3 runs to 17 residues. The germline V gene has CDR1 MNHEY and CDR2 SMNVEV (reference sequence). V lost 7 bases and J lost 5; bases outside the gene matches: 11. The CDR3 region is CASINRGQGALTGELFF. CDR3 DNA sequence: TGTGCCAGCATTAATCGGGGACAGGGGGCTCTGACCGGGGAGCTGTTTTTT.

This clone appeared a single time. This sequence joins TRBV10-2 and TRBJ2-7, with 9 bases lining up with TRBD2. Germline loops: CDR1 WSHSY, CDR2 SAAADI. The CDR3 runs 13 residues. V shed 4 bases and J 7 bases; nucleotides not matched to a gene: 5. CDR3 sequence: CASSVAGAGEQYF. CDR3 DNA: TGCGCCAGCAGTGTAGCGGGGGCAGGGGAGCAGTACTTC.

For the CDR3, the DNA is TGCGCCAGCAGCCAAAGAAGGCAGGGGGCGGCTGGCTACACCTTC. This gives the protein CASSQRRQGAAGYTF. The chain has TRBV4-3 and TRBJ1-2, with TRBD1 matching 8 bases. Trimming removed 2 bases from V and 7 bases from J; junction bases left unmatched: 9. This CDR3 is built from 15 residues. Germline lookup yields CDR1 LGHNA and CDR2 YSLEER.

The V call is TRBV19, the J call TRBJ1-5; TRBD1 matches 9 bases. The germline V gene has CDR1 LNHDA and CDR2 SQIVND (reference sequence). CDR3 length: 14 residues. J gave up 4 bases and V 5 bases, and 3 bases lay outside the gene matches. This CDR3 reads CASSQDRGNQPQHF. CDR3 coding DNA: TGTGCCAGTAGTCAAGACAGGGGGAATCAGCCCCAGCATTTT.

The chain carries TRBV10-3 and TRBJ1-5, with 7 bases identical to TRBD1. Germline values: CDR1 ENHRY, CDR2 SYGVKD. V shed 0 bases and J 5 bases; nucleotides not matched to a gene: 7. The CDR3 consists of 16 residues. The CDR3 DNA reads TGTGCCATCAGTGAGTCGTTCGACAGGGACGATCAGCCCCAGCATTTT. Amino acids: CAISESFDRDDQPQHF.

This chain connects TRBV10-3 to TRBJ2-7; 9 positions match TRBD1. V gave up 5 bases and J gave up 6 bases; unmatched junction bases: 11. Germline V lookup: CDR1 ENHRY, CDR2 SYGVKD. The CDR3 length is 15 residues. The CDR3 coding sequence is TGTGCCATCAGTAGACCCTCGGGACAGGGCCGCGAGCAGTACTTC. It specifies CAISRPSGQGREQYF.

The chain couples TRBV11-3 to TRBJ2-1, with 7 positions matching TRBD2. The CDR3 runs to 15 residues. Losses at the gene ends were 3 bases for V and 5 bases for J; bases not matched to a gene: 7. Germline CDR1 reads SGHNT; CDR2 reads YENEEA. The CDR3 coding sequence is TGTGCCAGCAGCTTTGGCGGGAGTTCGGACAATGAGCAGTTCTTC. It encodes CASSFGGSSDNEQFF.

This clone was counted between two and nine times. The rearrangement links TRBV30 to TRBJ2-4; maybe TRBD1 (6 bases). Germline CDR1 and CDR2: GTSNPN and SVGIG (reference sequence). Between the trimmed V and J ends, which lost 3 bases and 0 bases, there was a span of 24 bases. The CDR3 covers 19 residues. This CDR3 is CAWSPPLSYRVPAKNIQYF. The CDR3 region has the DNA TGTGCCTGGAGCCCTCCGCTATCGTACAGGGTTCCAGCCAAAAACATTCAGTACTTC.

The genes are TRBV2 and TRBJ1-5; TRBD1 matches at 8 bases. With V trimmed by 8 bases and J by 3 bases, 9 bases remained unmatched. CDR1 and CDR2 (germline): SNHLY, FYNNEI. This CDR3 comprises 15 residues. CDR3 in amino acids: CASGVGRGHNQPQHF. The CDR3 nucleotides are TGTGCCAGCGGGGTAGGCAGGGGGCACAATCAGCCCCAGCATTTT.

This clone was observed a single time. This chain links TRBV5-1 with TRBJ2-1, with TRBD1 as a possible D gene (6 bases). V was shortened by 3 bases and J by 4 bases, with 20 bases between the two germline ends. In germline, CDR1 is SGHRS, CDR2 YFSETQ. CDR3 length: 17 amino acids. The CDR3 DNA sequence: TGCGCCAGCAGCTGGGGGCTCACTAGTCCCCTATACAATGAGCAGTTCTTC. This sequence encodes CASSWGLTSPLYNEQFF. The full variable domain, rest sourced from reference TRBV5-1 and TRBJ2-1, is KAGVTQTPRYLIKTRGQQVTLSCSPISGHRSVSWYQQTPGQGLQFLFEYFSETQRNKGNFPGRFSGRQFSNSRSEMNVSTLELGDSALYLCASSWGLTSPLYNEQFFGPGTRLTVL.

The count of this clone is one. At the DNA level, this CDR3 is encoded by other sequences in the same sample as well. The J gene is TRBJ2-1, the V gene TRBV5-1; the match to TRBD2 covers 12 bases. Germline loops: CDR1 SGHRS, CDR2 YFSETQ. This CDR3 has 15 amino acids. V was clipped by 4 bases and J by 4 bases; unmatched bases: 3. The CDR3 DNA follows: TGCGCCAGCAGCCTCGGGACTAGCGGGTACAATGAGCAGTTCTTC. As protein: CASSLGTSGYNEQFF.

The V gene is TRBV5-6, the J gene TRBJ1-1; 12 bases align to TRBD1. CDR3 size: 14 residues. Germline V gives CDR1 SGHDT, CDR2 YYEEEE. V gave up 3 bases and J gave up 11 bases; unmatched junction bases: 8. The CDR3 region has the DNA TGTGCCAGCAGCTCGGGACAGGGGGCCCTTGGGGCTTTCTTT. This encodes CASSSGQGALGAFF.

The J gene is TRBJ2-2, the V gene TRBV6-4; 7 nucleotides line up with TRBD1. V gave up 7 bases and J gave up 3 bases; unmatched junction bases: 5. The CDR3 runs 14 residues. Germline V CDR1 and CDR2: MRHNA, SNTAGT. The CDR3 nucleotides are TGTGCCAGCAAACAGGGGTCTGACACCGGGGAGCTGTTTTTT. Its translation is CASKQGSDTGELFF.

The chain is built from TRBV5-1 and TRBJ1-4; D remains ambiguous. The germline V and J ends were trimmed by 5 bases and 3 bases, with 14 bases remaining between them. The CDR3 length is 15 residues. Germline CDR1 reads SGHRS; CDR2 reads YFSETQ. In DNA, the CDR3 is TGCGCCAGCAGGGACGAGGGATTCTCTAATGAAAAACTGTTTTTT. As protein: CASRDEGFSNEKLFF.

The chain employs TRBV9 and TRBJ2-3; D ambiguous. The CDR3 loop spans 13 amino acids. The V gene lost 2 bases and the J gene lost 0 bases, with 4 bases spanning the gap. Germline CDR1 reads SGDLS; CDR2 reads YYNGEE. The CDR3 region is CASSVSSTDTQYF. CDR3 sequence (DNA): TGTGCCAGCAGCGTGTCGAGCACAGATACGCAGTATTTT.

V and J are TRBV5-4 and TRBJ2-5; 8 nucleotides match TRBD1. From germline, CDR1 is SGHNT and CDR2 YYREEE (reference sequence). There are 13 residues in the CDR3. Trimming cost V 5 bases and J 2 bases; bases outside gene matches: 2. The CDR3 region is CASSRTGQETQYF. DNA for the CDR3: TGTGCCAGCAGTCGGACAGGGCAAGAGACCCAGTACTTC.

The V call is TRBV30, the J call TRBJ2-5; 8 positions agree with TRBD1. Germline CDR1 GTSNPN, CDR2 SVGIG (reference sequence). CDR3 length: 14 amino acids. Trimming cost V 2 bases and J 4 bases; bases outside gene matches: 6. This CDR3 reads CAWSSTGGVETQYF. The CDR3 region has the DNA TGTGCCTGGAGTTCAACAGGGGGTGTAGAGACCCAGTACTTC.

This chain uses TRBV7-6 with TRBJ2-5; D unresolved. Germline CDR1 reads SGHVS; CDR2 reads FNYEAQ. V was shortened by 5 bases and J by 2 bases, with 12 bases between the two germline ends. The CDR3 covers 14 residues. Here the CDR3 DNA reads TGTGCCAGCAGCCCCACAGCCGTACAAGAGACCCAGTACTTC. The encoded protein is CASSPTAVQETQYF.

This clone appeared once. Other DNA sequences in this specimen translate into the identical CDR3. This sequence joins TRBV19 and TRBJ2-5, with D tentatively TRBD1 (6 bases). The germline V and J ends were trimmed by 2 bases and 2 bases, with 12 bases remaining between them. The V gene's germline CDR1 is LNHDA and CDR2 SQIVND (reference sequence). The CDR3 is 15 amino acids. The CDR3 DNA sequence: TGTGCCAGTAGTATATCGGGGCAGGGGCAAGAGACCCAGTACTTC. It is translated as CASSISGQGQETQYF. Full variable domain (remainder filled in from reference TRBV19 and TRBJ2-5): DGGITQSPKYLFRKEGQNVTLSCEQNLNHDAMYWYRQDPGQGLRLIYYSQIVNDFQKGDIAEGYSVSREKKESFPLTVTSAQKNPTAFYLCASSISGQGQETQYFGPGTRLLVL.

The CDR3 loop reads CASSQVHGSRETQYF. For the CDR3, the DNA is TGCGCCAGCAGCCAAGTCCACGGGAGTAGAGAGACCCAGTACTTC. The chain carries TRBV4-1 and TRBJ2-5; maybe TRBD2 (6 bases). The CDR3 extends over 15 amino acids. The germline gives CDR1 MGHRA, CDR2 YSYEKL. Deletions cut 1 base from V and 4 bases from J, with 13 bases between.

The chain combines TRBV2 with TRBJ1-5; perhaps TRBD1 as D (6 bases). V was shortened by 6 bases and J by 2 bases, with 11 bases between the two germline ends. CDR1 is SNHLY, CDR2 FYNNEI, per germline. The CDR3 runs 14 residues. CDR3 sequence (DNA): TGTGCCAGCAGCGAAAACAGGGGCAATCAGCCCCAGCATTTT. Translation: CASSENRGNQPQHF.

CDR3 residues: CASSSFAGTQYF. The CDR3 bases are TGTGCCAGCAGTTCTTTTGCAGGTACGCAGTATTTT. The V call is TRBV28, the J call TRBJ2-3; D is undetermined. The CDR3 length is 12 residues. The germline V and J ends were trimmed by 4 bases and 8 bases, with 10 bases remaining between them. The V gene's germline CDR1 is MDHEN and CDR2 SYDVKM.

This clone was observed a handful of times. The chain combines TRBV2 with TRBJ1-5; D gene uncertain. V was trimmed by 0 bases and J by 0 bases, leaving 6 bases between them. The germline CDR1 and CDR2 sequences are SNHLY and FYNNEI. The CDR3 sequence is 15 residues long. CDR3 sequence reads: CASSEAGYSNQPQHF. CDR3 coding DNA: TGTGCCAGCAGTGAAGCCGGGTATAGCAATCAGCCCCAGCATTTT.

The V call is TRBV5-6, the J call TRBJ2-1; maybe TRBD2 (6 bases). The CDR3 has 13 residues. Germline CDR1 reads SGHDT; CDR2 reads YYEEEE. V was cut by 1 base and J by 7 bases, with 9 bases left in between. The CDR3 spells CASSLPSANEQFF. DNA of the CDR3: TGTGCCAGCAGCTTGCCTAGCGCGAATGAGCAGTTCTTC.

This clone has a handful of counts. CDR3 nucleotide sequence: TGTGCCTGGAGTAACATGAACACTGAAGCTTTCTTT. This codes for CAWSNMNTEAFF. This rearrangement joins TRBV30 to TRBJ1-1; no definite D call. This CDR3 is built from 12 residues. V was trimmed by 2 bases and J by 0 bases, leaving 4 bases between them. The germline V gene has CDR1 GTSNPN and CDR2 SVGIG (reference sequence).

The chain carries TRBV9 and TRBJ2-1; the D gene is possibly TRBD1 (5 bases). Germline CDR1 is SGDLS and CDR2 is YYNGEE. The CDR3 runs 15 residues. The V end lost 2 bases, the J end lost 6 bases, and 15 bases lay between the germline ends. In nucleotides, the CDR3 is TGTGCCAGCAGCGTCTCCAGGGCTGCTACCAATGAGCAGTTCTTC. The encoded protein is CASSVSRAATNEQFF.

The V call is TRBV18, the J call TRBJ2-3; 8 bases map to TRBD1. Trimming took 3 bases from V and 6 from J; bases not matched to a gene: 8. Germline V lookup: CDR1 KGHSH, CDR2 LQKENI. The CDR3 contains 15 residues. CDR3 in DNA: TGTGCCAGCTCACCGATGGACAGGGCCACCGATACGCAGTATTTT. Protein product: CASSPMDRATDTQYF.